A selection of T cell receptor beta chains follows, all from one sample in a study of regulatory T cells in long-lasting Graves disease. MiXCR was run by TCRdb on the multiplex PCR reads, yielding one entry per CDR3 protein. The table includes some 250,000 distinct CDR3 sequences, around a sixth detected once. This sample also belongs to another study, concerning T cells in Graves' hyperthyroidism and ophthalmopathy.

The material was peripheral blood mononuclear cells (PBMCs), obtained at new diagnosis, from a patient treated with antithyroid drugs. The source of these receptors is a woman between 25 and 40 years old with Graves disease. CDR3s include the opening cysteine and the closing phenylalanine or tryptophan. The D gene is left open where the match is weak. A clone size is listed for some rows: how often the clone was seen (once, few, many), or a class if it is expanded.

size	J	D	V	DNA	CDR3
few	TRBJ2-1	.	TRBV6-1	TGTGCCAGCCGAAGAACGAGTTCCTCCTACAATGAGCAGTTCTTC	CASRRTSSSYNEQFF
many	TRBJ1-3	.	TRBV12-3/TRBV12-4	TGTGCCAGCAGTTTAGTCTACGGGACAAACGGAAACACCATATATTTT	CASSLVYGTNGNTIYF
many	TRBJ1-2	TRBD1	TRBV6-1	TGTGCCAGCCGTCCGGACAGGGGAGACTACACCTTC	CASRPDRGDYTF
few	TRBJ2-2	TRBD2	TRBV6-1	TGTGCCAGCACCCTACTAGCGGGGACCACCGGGGAGCTGTTTTTT	CASTLLAGTTGELFF
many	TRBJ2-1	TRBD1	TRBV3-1	TGTGCCAGCAGCCACACCTTAGGGACAGGGGGTTTGGATGAGCAGTTCTTC	CASSHTLGTGGLDEQFF
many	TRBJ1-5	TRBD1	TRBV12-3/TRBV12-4	TGTGCCAGCAGTTTATGGGACAGTCATCAGCCCCAGCATTTT	CASSLWDSHQPQHF
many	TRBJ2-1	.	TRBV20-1	TGCAGTGCCGGGCTTAGAGGGGAGCAGTTCTTC	CSAGLRGEQFF
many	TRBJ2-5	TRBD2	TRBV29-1	TGCAGCGTTGTGAAGAGCGGGGACCCGCAAGAGACCCAGTACTTC	CSVVKSGDPQETQYF
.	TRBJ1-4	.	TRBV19	TGTGCCAGTAGTGACCAGGTTAATGAAAAACTGTTTTTT	CASSDQVNEKLFF
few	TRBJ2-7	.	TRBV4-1	TGCGCCAGCAGCCAAGGGGGGGCGTGGTTCTACGAGCAGTACTTC	CASSQGGAWFYEQYF
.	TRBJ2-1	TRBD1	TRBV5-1	TGCGTCAGCAGCTTGCCTTCGGACAGGGGCGATGAGCAGTTCTTC	CVSSLPSDRGDEQFF
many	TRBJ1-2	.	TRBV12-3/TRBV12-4	TGTGCCAGCAGTTTGGTTATAGGGGGAAGCTACACCTTC	CASSLVIGGSYTF
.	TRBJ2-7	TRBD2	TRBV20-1	TGCAGTGCTAGAGTGGCTAGCGGGGGGGCGGGTGAGCAGTACTTC	CSARVASGGAGEQYF
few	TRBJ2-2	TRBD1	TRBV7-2	TGTGCCAGCAGCTTACTGGACAGGGGGGTCGAGGAGCTGTTTTTT	CASSLLDRGVEELFF
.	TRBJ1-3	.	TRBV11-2	TGTGCCAGCAGTCAACGGGACGGATCGGCCTTAAACACCATATATTTT	CASSQRDGSALNTIYF
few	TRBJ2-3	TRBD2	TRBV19	TGTGCCAGTAGTACGACCCCTCTAGCGGGGGGAGATACGCAGTATTTT	CASSTTPLAGGDTQYF
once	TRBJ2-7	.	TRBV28	TGTGCCAGCAGCCCTGTACTGGGTGACGAGCAGTACTTC	CASSPVLGDEQYF
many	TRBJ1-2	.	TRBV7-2	TGTGCCAGCAGGCGGACAGATATCGTATTC	CASRRTDIVF
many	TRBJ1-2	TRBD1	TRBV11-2	TGTGCCAGCAGCTCGACAGGGGAAGGCTACACCTTC	CASSSTGEGYTF
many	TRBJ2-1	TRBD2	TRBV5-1	TGCGCCAGCAGCTTTGGGACTAGCGGGGTAGATGAGCAGTTCTTC	CASSFGTSGVDEQFF
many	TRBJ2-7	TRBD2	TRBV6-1	TGTGCCAGCAGCAGGACTAGAACTTCTCTCGAGCAGTACTTC	CASSRTRTSLEQYF
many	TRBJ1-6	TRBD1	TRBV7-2	TGTGCCAGCAGCGACCCCGGGACAGGGGAAAGTTCACCCCTCCACTTT	CASSDPGTGESSPLHF
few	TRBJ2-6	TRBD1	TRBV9	TGTGCCAGCAGCGCGGCAGGGGGCTCCTCTGGGGCCAACGTCCTGACTTTC	CASSAAGGSSGANVLTF
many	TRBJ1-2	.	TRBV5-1	TGCGCCAGCAGCACCGGGACGGCCTATGGCTACACCTTC	CASSTGTAYGYTF
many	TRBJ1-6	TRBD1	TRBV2	TGTGCCAGGGGGACAGGGGGCAATTCACCCCTCCACTTT	CARGTGGNSPLHF
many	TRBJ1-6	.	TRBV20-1	TGCAGTGCTAGACTCCGGGACGATCAAGTTTTT	CSARLRDDQVF
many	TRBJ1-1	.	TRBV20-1	TGCAGTGCTTGGGGGGGGCGAAGCACTGAAGCTTTCTTT	CSAWGGRSTEAFF
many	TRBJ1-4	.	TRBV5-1	TGCGCCAGCAGCCTAACCGGGACACCTGATGAAAAACTGTTTTTT	CASSLTGTPDEKLFF
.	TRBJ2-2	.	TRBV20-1	TGCAGTGCTAGAGATACCGGCACCGGGGAGCTGTTTTTT	CSARDTGTGELFF
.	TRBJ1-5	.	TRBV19	TGTGCCAGTAGTATTCTACAGGGCCAAGGGGATCAGCCCCAGCATTTT	CASSILQGQGDQPQHF
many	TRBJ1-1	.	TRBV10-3	TGTGCCATCAAGGAGAACACTGAAGCTTTCTTT	CAIKENTEAFF
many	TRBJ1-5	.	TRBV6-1	TGTGCCAGCAAAAGGCAAAACAATCAGCCCCAGCATTTT	CASKRQNNQPQHF
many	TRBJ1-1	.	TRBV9	TGTGCCAGCAGCGTAGGGGGGGGATCGGCCACTGAAGCTTTCTTT	CASSVGGGSATEAFF
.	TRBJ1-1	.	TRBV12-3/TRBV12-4	TGTGCCAGCAGTTTAATGGGAGGTGGCACTGAAGCTTTCTTT	CASSLMGGGTEAFF
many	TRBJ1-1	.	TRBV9	TGTGCCAGCAGCCCCCTTATGAACACTGAAGCTTTCTTT	CASSPLMNTEAFF
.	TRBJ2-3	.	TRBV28	TGTGCCAGACCCCTCGGGAGAGCGAGGTTGGATACGCAGTATTTT	CARPLGRARLDTQYF
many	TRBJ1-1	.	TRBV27	TGTGCCAGCAGGATAGACAAGAACACTGAAGCTTTCTTT	CASRIDKNTEAFF
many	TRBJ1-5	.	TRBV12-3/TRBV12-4	TGTGCCAGCAGTTCCTTGGCGGACAACAATCAGCCCCAGCATTTT	CASSSLADNNQPQHF
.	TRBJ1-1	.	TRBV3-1	TGTGCCAGCAGCCGCACGGCGGCTGAAGCTTTCTTT	CASSRTAAEAFF
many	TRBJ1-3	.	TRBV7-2	TGTGCCAGCAGCTTAGGCGGGACCGACTTAGCGGGAAACACCATATATTTT	CASSLGGTDLAGNTIYF
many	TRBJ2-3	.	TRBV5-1	TGCGCCAGCAGCTTGGTAACAGAGGATACGCAGTATTTT	CASSLVTEDTQYF
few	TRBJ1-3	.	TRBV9	TGTGCCAGCGAGGGGCGGGCTGGAAACACCATATATTTT	CASEGRAGNTIYF
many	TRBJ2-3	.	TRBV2	TGTGCCAGCGAGGCAGCGTCCAACACAGATACGCAGTATTTT	CASEAASNTDTQYF
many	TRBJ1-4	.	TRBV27	TGTGCCAGCAGTCCCCAGGTGGGGGAAAAACTGTTTTTT	CASSPQVGEKLFF
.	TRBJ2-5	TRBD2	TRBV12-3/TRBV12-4	TGTGCCAGCAGTACGCCGACTAGCGGGGAGAACCAAGAGACCCAGTACTTC	CASSTPTSGENQETQYF
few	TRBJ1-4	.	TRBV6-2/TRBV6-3	TGTGCCAGCAGTTACTCTCGGACTAATGAAAAACTGTTTTTT	CASSYSRTNEKLFF
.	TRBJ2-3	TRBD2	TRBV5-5	TGTGCCAGCAGGTCTCCGGGACTAGCGGGGGGCACAGATACGCAGTATTTT	CASRSPGLAGGTDTQYF
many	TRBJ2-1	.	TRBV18	TGTGCCAGCTCACGGTCAGCGGGTGCCAATGAGCAGTTCTTC	CASSRSAGANEQFF
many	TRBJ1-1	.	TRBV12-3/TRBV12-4	TGTGCCAGCAGTCAGGGGACGGCTAACACTGAAGCTTTCTTT	CASSQGTANTEAFF
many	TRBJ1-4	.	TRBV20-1	TGCAGTGCTAGGCAGTTAAGATCGGGAAATGAAAAACTGTTTTTT	CSARQLRSGNEKLFF
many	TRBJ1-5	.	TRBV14	TGTGCCAGCAGCCATGGAGGGAATCAGCCCCAGCATTTT	CASSHGGNQPQHF
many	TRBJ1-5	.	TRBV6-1	TGTGCCAGCAGTGCCCGGACGGAGAGCAATCAGCCCCAGCATTTT	CASSARTESNQPQHF
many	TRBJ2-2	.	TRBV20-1	TGCAGTGCCAGAGGGGGAGTCAGGTACACCGGGGAGCTGTTTTTT	CSARGGVRYTGELFF
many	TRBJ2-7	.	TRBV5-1	TGCGCCAGCAGTCCAGGAAGTGGGATCTACGAGCAGTACTTC	CASSPGSGIYEQYF
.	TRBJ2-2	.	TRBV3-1	TGTGCCAGCAGCCAAGAGATGGGCCCAACGGACACCGGGGAGCTGTTTTTT	CASSQEMGPTDTGELFF
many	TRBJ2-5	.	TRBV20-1	TGCAGCGCCTCGTACCAAGAGACCCAGTACTTC	CSASYQETQYF
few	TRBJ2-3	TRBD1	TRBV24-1	TGTGCCACCGGGACAGGGTCGAGAGATACGCAGTATTTT	CATGTGSRDTQYF
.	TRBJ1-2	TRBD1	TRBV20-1	TGCAGTGCTAGCCGGGACAGGCTCAACACCTTC	CSASRDRLNTF
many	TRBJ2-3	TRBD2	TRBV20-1	TGCAGTGCTAGGCGGGGGAGAAGCACAGATACGCAGTATTTT	CSARRGRSTDTQYF
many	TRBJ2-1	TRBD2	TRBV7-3	TGTGCCAGCAGCTTAAATAGCGGGGGGACGAGCTCCTACAATGAGCAGTTCTTC	CASSLNSGGTSSYNEQFF